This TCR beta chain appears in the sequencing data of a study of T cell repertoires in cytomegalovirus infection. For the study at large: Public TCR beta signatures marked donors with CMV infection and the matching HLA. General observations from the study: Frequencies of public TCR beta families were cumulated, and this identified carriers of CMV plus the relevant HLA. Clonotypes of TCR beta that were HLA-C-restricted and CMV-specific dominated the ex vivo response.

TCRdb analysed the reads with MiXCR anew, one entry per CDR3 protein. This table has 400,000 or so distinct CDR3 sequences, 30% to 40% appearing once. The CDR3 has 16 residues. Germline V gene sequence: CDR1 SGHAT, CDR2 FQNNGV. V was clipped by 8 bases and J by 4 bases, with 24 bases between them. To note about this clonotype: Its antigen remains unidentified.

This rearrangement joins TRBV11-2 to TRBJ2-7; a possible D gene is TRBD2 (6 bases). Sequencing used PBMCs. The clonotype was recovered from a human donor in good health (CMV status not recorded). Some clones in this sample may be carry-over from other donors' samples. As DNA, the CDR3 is TGTGCCAGCCGCCCCCAGAGGCGGGGTACGGATTACGAGCAGTACTTC. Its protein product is CASRPQRRGTDYEQYF.